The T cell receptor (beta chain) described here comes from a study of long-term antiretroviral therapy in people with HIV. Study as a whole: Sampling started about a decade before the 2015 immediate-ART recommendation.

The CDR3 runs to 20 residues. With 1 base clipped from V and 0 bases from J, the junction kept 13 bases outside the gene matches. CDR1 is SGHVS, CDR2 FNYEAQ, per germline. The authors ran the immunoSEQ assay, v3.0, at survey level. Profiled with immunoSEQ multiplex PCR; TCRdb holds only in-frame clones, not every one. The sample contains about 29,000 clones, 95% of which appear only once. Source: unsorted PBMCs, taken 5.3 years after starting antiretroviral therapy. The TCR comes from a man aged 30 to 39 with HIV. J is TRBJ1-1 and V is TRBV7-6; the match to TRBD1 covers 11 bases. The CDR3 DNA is TGTGCCAGCAGCTTAGTTGGTCGGACAGGGGGCTACCGCATGAACACTGAAGCTTTCTTT. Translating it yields CASSLVGRTGGYRMNTEAFF. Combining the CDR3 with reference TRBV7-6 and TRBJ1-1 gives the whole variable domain GAGVSQSPRYKVTKRGQDVALRCDPISGHVSLYWYRQALGQGPEFLTYFNYEAQQDKSGLPNDRFSAERPEGSISTLTIQRTEQRDSAMYRCASSLVGRTGGYRMNTEAFFGQGTRLTVV.